A selection of T cell receptor beta chains follows, all from one sample in a study of OX40 agonist ivuxolimab in advanced cancers. Sequenced by immunoSEQ multiplex PCR; TCRdb stores in-frame clones only, minus some. The profile covers tens of thousands of clones, with roughly 90% appearing a single time and about 11% taken by the ten largest. The sample consisted of CD4+ or CD8+ T cells sorted from blood, taken in a trial of the OX40 agonist ivuxolimab. Receptors originate from an adult with an advanced solid tumor such as melanoma, head and neck, liver or kidney cancer. Each CDR3 is given with its conserved first and last residue. The D gene is left open where the match is weak. Some rows have no size entry. The others give once, few or many, or a class for an expanded clone.

J | D | V | size | CDR3 | DNA
TRBJ2-1 | . | TRBV6-5 | . | CASSYTGQAGGDEQFF | TGTGCCAGCAGTTACACGGGACAGGCTGGGGGGGATGAGCAGTTCTTC
TRBJ2-7 | . | TRBV27 | . | CASSLSVQGPYEQYF | TGTGCCAGCAGTTTATCAGTACAGGGTCCCTACGAGCAGTACTTC
TRBJ1-1 | . | TRBV5-1 | . | CASSEGLIVLGNTEAFF | TGCGCCAGCAGCGAGGGGCTCATTGTATTGGGGAACACTGAAGCTTTCTTT
TRBJ2-3 | TRBD1 | TRBV19 | . | CATKPSDRVSDTQYF | TGTGCCACCAAACCCTCCGACAGGGTGTCAGATACGCAGTATTTT
TRBJ1-2 | . | TRBV5-8 | . | CASSLDSTNYGYTF | TGTGCCAGCAGCCTGGACAGTACTAACTATGGCTACACCTTC
TRBJ1-6 | . | TRBV11-2 | . | CASSLGSLPPYNSPLHF | TGTGCCAGCAGCTTGGGGAGCCTTCCCCCCTATAATTCACCCCTCCACTTT
TRBJ2-7 | TRBD1 | TRBV30 | . | CAWSVRQGVRYEQYF | TGTGCCTGGAGTGTACGGCAGGGGGTTAGATACGAGCAGTACTTC
TRBJ2-3 | TRBD2 | TRBV7-2 | few | CASSFTGGRGDTQYF | TGTGCCAGCAGCTTTACGGGAGGGCGGGGAGATACGCAGTATTTT
TRBJ2-5 | TRBD1 | TRBV7-9 | . | CASTSAQGATQETQYF | TGTGCCAGCACCTCCGCTCAGGGGGCGACCCAAGAGACCCAGTACTTC
TRBJ1-4 | . | TRBV9 | . | CASSLRAAGGEKLFF | TGTGCCAGCAGCCTCCGGGCAGCAGGAGGTGAAAAACTGTTTTTT
TRBJ1-6 | TRBD1 | TRBV13 | once | CASSGTGSGSPLHF | TGTGCCAGCAGCGGGACAGGTTCGGGGTCACCCCTCCACTTT
TRBJ2-1 | . | TRBV9 | . | CASSGREDYNEQFF | TGTGCCAGCAGCGGTCGTGAGGACTACAATGAGCAGTTCTTC
TRBJ2-3 | TRBD1 | TRBV19 | . | CASSGVDRDLRDTQYF | TGTGCCAGTAGTGGGGTCGACAGGGACCTTAGGGATACGCAGTATTTT
TRBJ2-5 | . | TRBV9 | . | CASSKGRSSQEETQYF | TGTGCCAGCAGTAAGGGAAGGTCCTCTCAAGAGGAGACCCAGTACTTC
TRBJ1-6 | . | TRBV28 | once | CASTIGGAWGSPLHF | TGTGCCAGCACCATTGGGGGGGCTTGGGGGTCACCCCTCCACTTT
TRBJ2-5 | . | TRBV14 | . | CASSLTWGETQYF | TGTGCCAGCAGCCTCACTTGGGGGGAGACCCAGTACTTC
TRBJ1-2 | . | TRBV15 | . | CATSRGGGYTF | TGTGCCACCAGCAGGGGGGGAGGCTACACCTTC
TRBJ1-3 | . | TRBV19 | . | CASMEGQLSGNTIYF | TGTGCCAGTATGGAAGGACAACTCTCTGGAAACACCATATATTTT
TRBJ2-1 | TRBD2 | TRBV9 | . | CASSVVAGVFNEQFF | TGTGCCAGCAGCGTAGTAGCGGGAGTGTTTAATGAGCAGTTCTTC
TRBJ2-7 | . | TRBV7-9 | . | CASSSPVPGVGYEQYF | TGTGCCAGCAGCTCCCCCGTTCCGGGCGTGGGATACGAGCAGTACTTC
TRBJ1-1 | . | TRBV5-5 | . | CASSLEVMNTEAFF | TGTGCCAGCAGCTTGGAAGTGATGAACACTGAAGCTTTCTTT
TRBJ2-1 | TRBD2 | TRBV6-5 | . | CAISPGPGTSGKQFF | TGTGCCATTTCTCCCGGGCCCGGGACTAGCGGGAAGCAGTTCTTC
TRBJ1-6 | TRBD1 | TRBV2 | . | CASRASGTGPIFVNSPLHF | TGTGCCAGCAGGGCATCCGGGACAGGCCCAATCTTTGTTAATTCACCCCTCCACTTT
TRBJ1-2 | . | TRBV11-1 | once | CASSSSGTILSGYTF | TGTGCCAGCAGCTCTAGTGGGACGATCCTCTCTGGCTACACCTTC
TRBJ2-3 | TRBD1 | TRBV29-1 | . | CSVEPSGTGRGDTQYF | TGCAGCGTTGAGCCCTCGGGGACAGGGCGAGGAGATACGCAGTATTTT
TRBJ2-1 | . | TRBV5-1 | . | CASSLGSYNEQFF | TGCGCCAGCAGCTTGGGTTCCTACAATGAGCAGTTCTTC
TRBJ2-3 | TRBD2 | TRBV5-1 | . | CASSWRSTSGTDTQYF | TGCGCCAGCAGCTGGAGATCCACTAGCGGCACAGATACGCAGTATTTT
TRBJ2-2 | . | TRBV6-5 | . | CASSYLQGRVGELFF | TGTGCCAGCAGTTACTTACAGGGCAGGGTCGGGGAGCTGTTTTTT
TRBJ2-3 | TRBD1 | TRBV11-2 | . | CASSLKPPSTGSYTDTQYF | TGTGCCAGCAGCTTAAAGCCCCCCTCGACAGGGTCCTACACAGATACGCAGTATTTT